This is a list of T cell receptor beta chains from one sample in a study of blood T cell repertoires in COVID-19. Only in-frame clones appear in the TCRdb table, and some are missing; sequencing was by immunoSEQ multiplex PCR. The sample has 40,000 to 45,000 clones; approximately 88% are singletons. The sequenced sample was peripheral blood. These receptors all stem from a man aged 45-65 years with active COVID-19. Both conserved end residues are part of each CDR3. D genes are given only for firm matches. The size of a clone is reported for some rows only, either as once, few or many, or as a class for expanded clones.

TRBV13	TRBJ1-2	.	.	CASSSLDVLRSHTF	TGTGCTAGCAGCTCGCTTGATGTACTACGATCCCACACCTTC
TRBV21-1	TRBJ2-5	.	.	CASSKIIDLQAGEETQYF	TGTGCCAGCAGCAAAATTATCGATCTACAAGCGGGAGAAGAGACCCAGTACTTC
TRBV5-6	TRBJ1-6	few	TRBD1	CASSLLSGGSWSPLHF	TGTGCCAGCAGCTTGTTGTCAGGGGGTTCTTGGTCACCCCTCCACTTT
TRBV5-1	TRBJ2-3	.	TRBD2	CASSAGLAGDTQYF	TGCGCCAGCAGCGCCGGACTAGCGGGAGATACGCAGTATTTT
TRBV5-1	TRBJ1-3	.	TRBD1	CASSVAGGVGNTIYF	TGCGCCAGCAGCGTAGCAGGGGGAGTCGGGAACACCATATATTTT
TRBV9	TRBJ2-5	.	TRBD1	CASSLGTALLQETQYF	TGTGCCAGCAGCCTCGGGACAGCGTTACTACAGGAGACCCAGTACTTC
TRBV28	TRBJ1-5	.	TRBD1	CASSSPIGTAYSNQPQHF	TGTGCCAGCAGTTCGCCCATCGGGACAGCTTATAGCAATCAGCCCCAGCATTTT
TRBV19	TRBJ1-1	.	.	CASRGPSTSEAFF	TGTGCCAGTAGGGGACCGTCCACTAGCGAAGCTTTCTTT
TRBV24-1	TRBJ1-2	.	.	CATSPGVGYGYTF	TGTGCCACCAGTCCAGGGGTGGGCTATGGCTACACCTTC
TRBV3-1/TRBV3-2	TRBJ2-7	.	.	CASRDGVGALYEQYF	TGTGCCAGCAGGGACGGAGTGGGGGCTCTCTACGAGCAGTACTTC
TRBV12-3/TRBV12-4	TRBJ2-5	medium-sized	.	CASSPRLQETQYF	TGTGCCAGCAGTCCGCGACTACAAGAGACCCAGTACTTC
TRBV6-2/TRBV6-3	TRBJ1-5	once	.	CASSYRQEYSNQPQHF	TGTGCCAGCAGTTATCGACAGGAATATAGCAATCAGCCCCAGCATTTT
TRBV27	TRBJ1-1	.	.	CASSKAENTEAFF	TGTGCCAGCAGTAAGGCGGAGAACACTGAAGCTTTCTTT
TRBV12-3/TRBV12-4	TRBJ1-2	.	TRBD1	CASRRDRRGGYTF	TGTGCCAGCAGGCGGGACAGAAGGGGTGGCTACACCTTC
TRBV6-5	TRBJ2-3	.	.	CASRGFTDTQYF	TGTGCCAGCCGGGGGTTCACAGATACGCAGTATTTT
TRBV5-6	TRBJ2-7	.	TRBD2	CASSWGAGGYEQYF	TGTGCCAGCAGCTGGGGAGCGGGAGGCTACGAGCAGTACTTC
TRBV6-6	TRBJ2-7	.	.	CASSPTTRGIYEQYF	TGTGCCAGCAGTCCCACAACTAGGGGGATTTACGAGCAGTACTTC
TRBV27	TRBJ1-4	once	.	CASTPRAQGDNEKLFF	TGTGCCAGCACCCCCCGTGCACAGGGCGACAATGAAAAACTGTTTTTT
TRBV7-2	TRBJ2-3	.	TRBD1	CASSQDRARADTQYF	TGTGCCAGCAGCCAAGACAGGGCCCGCGCAGATACGCAGTATTTT
TRBV6-5	TRBJ2-7	.	TRBD1	CASSPNRGESYEQYF	TGTGCCAGCAGTCCTAACAGGGGAGAGTCCTACGAGCAGTACTTC
TRBV7-6	TRBJ2-1	.	TRBD2	CASSPSGLASNEQFF	TGTGCCAGCAGCCCCTCGGGACTAGCGTCCAATGAGCAGTTCTTC
TRBV19	TRBJ1-1	.	.	CASSSDKNTEAFF	TGTGCCAGTAGTTCGGACAAGAACACTGAAGCTTTCTTT
TRBV9	TRBJ2-7	once	.	CAPRGRGYEQYF	TGTGCCCCGCGGGGGCGGGGTTACGAGCAGTACTTC
TRBV27	TRBJ2-1	.	TRBD1	CASSLTGAYNEQFF	TGTGCCAGCAGTCTAACAGGGGCCTACAATGAGCAGTTCTTC
TRBV18	TRBJ1-5	.	.	CASSPPGGRDQPQHF	TGTGCCAGCTCACCACCGGGGGGGCGCGACCAGCCCCAGCATTTT
TRBV30	TRBJ2-3	.	.	CAWSVTDTQYF	TGTGCCTGGAGCGTCACAGATACGCAGTATTTT
TRBV5-1	TRBJ1-1	.	TRBD1	CASSPTGRDTEAFF	TGCGCCAGCAGCCCGACAGGGAGAGACACTGAAGCTTTCTTT
TRBV5-6	TRBJ1-5	.	.	CASSGGVSNQPQHF	TGTGCCAGCAGCGGGGGGGTGAGCAATCAGCCCCAGCATTTT
TRBV2	TRBJ2-1	.	.	CASSEYRWLEKDEQFF	TGTGCCAGCAGTGAATATAGATGGCTGGAGAAGGATGAGCAGTTCTTC
TRBV28	TRBJ1-5	.	TRBD1	CASSLYSTGNQPQHF	TGTGCCAGCAGTTTATATTCGACAGGGAATCAGCCCCAGCATTTT
TRBV11-3	TRBJ2-7	.	TRBD1	CASSLTGVVLDEQYF	TGTGCCAGCAGCTTAACAGGGGTGGTATTAGACGAGCAGTACTTC
TRBV7-9	TRBJ2-7	.	TRBD2	CASSLGGLAGNEQYF	TGTGCCAGCAGCTTAGGCGGACTAGCAGGGAACGAGCAGTACTTC
TRBV5-4	TRBJ2-3	once	.	CASSLEQAAGRTDTQYF	TGTGCCAGCAGCTTGGAGCAAGCGGCCGGCCGCACAGATACGCAGTATTTT
TRBV18	TRBJ1-1	.	.	CASSLPSNTEAFF	TGTGCCAGCTCACTACCCAGTAACACTGAAGCTTTCTTT
TRBV6-2/TRBV6-3	TRBJ2-1	.	.	CASSPRLFYEQFF	TGTGCCAGCAGCCCACGACTATTTTATGAGCAGTTCTTC
TRBV9	TRBJ1-4	.	.	CASSVTGQSGGKLFF	TGTGCCAGCAGCGTAACTGGACAAAGTGGCGGAAAACTGTTTTTT
TRBV27	TRBJ2-7	once	.	CASSLFSQGPYEQYF	TGTGCCAGCAGTTTATTTTCACAGGGACCTTACGAGCAGTACTTC
TRBV6-6	TRBJ2-1	.	TRBD2	CASRSRTSENEQFF	TGTGCCAGCAGATCGAGGACTAGCGAAAATGAGCAGTTCTTC
TRBV12-3/TRBV12-4	TRBJ1-2	.	.	CASSLQDSYGYTF	TGTGCCAGCAGCCTTCAAGACTCCTATGGCTACACCTTC
TRBV19	TRBJ2-1	.	.	CATDRGGEQFF	TGTGCCACCGACCGGGGAGGAGAGCAGTTCTTC
TRBV18	TRBJ2-1	.	TRBD2	CASSPGTSGGNEQFF	TGTGCCAGCTCACCCGGGACTAGCGGGGGCAATGAGCAGTTCTTC
TRBV5-1	TRBJ2-5	.	TRBD1	CASMVGTGVQETQYF	TGCGCCAGCATGGTGGGGACAGGGGTCCAAGAGACCCAGTACTTC
TRBV6-2/TRBV6-3	TRBJ2-3	once	.	CASSRDSSTDTQYF	TGTGCCAGCAGTCGGGACTCTAGCACAGATACGCAGTATTTT
TRBV27	TRBJ2-2	.	TRBD2	CASSLAGATGELFF	TGTGCCAGCAGTTTAGCGGGAGCGACCGGGGAGCTGTTTTTT
TRBV5-1	TRBJ1-1	.	.	CASSEGARNTEAFF	TGCGCCAGCAGTGAGGGTGCGCGAAACACTGAAGCTTTCTTT
TRBV9	TRBJ2-5	once	TRBD2	CASIGWLAAPTQYF	TGTGCCAGCATCGGGTGGCTAGCGGCGCCTACCCAGTACTTC
TRBV3-1/TRBV3-2	TRBJ2-7	.	.	CASSPASSGNEQYF	TGTGCCAGCAGCCCCGCCAGTTCCGGGAACGAGCAGTACTTC
TRBV28	TRBJ2-7	.	TRBD1	CASSHAGTGSSYEQYF	TGTGCCAGCAGTCACGCCGGGACAGGAAGCTCCTACGAGCAGTACTTC
TRBV10-3	TRBJ2-2	.	.	CAISEGGEAGELFF	TGTGCCATCAGTGAAGGGGGAGAGGCCGGGGAGCTGTTTTTT
TRBV24-1	TRBJ1-5	once	.	CATGEEGIQPQHF	TGTGCCACCGGGGAGGAGGGAATTCAGCCCCAGCATTTT
TRBV19	TRBJ2-5	.	.	CASSIGGLQETQYF	TGTGCCAGTAGTATTGGGGGGTTACAAGAGACCCAGTACTTC
TRBV7-2	TRBJ2-7	.	.	CASSLGGTPYEQYF	TGTGCCAGCAGCTTAGGGGGGACTCCGTACGAGCAGTACTTC
TRBV24-1	TRBJ1-1	.	.	CAPGGPFSEAFF	TGTGCCCCGGGAGGACCTTTTTCCGAGGCTTTCTTT